This is a list of T cell receptor beta chains from one sample in a study of a mutant IDH1 vaccine in newly diagnosed glioma. Generated by immunoSEQ multiplex PCR, the TCRdb table keeps only in-frame clones and is missing some. Among 50,000 to 70,000 clones listed, 83% were seen once. These TCRs are of unknown antigen specificity. The source material was PBMCs, sampled from a glioma patient whose treatment included an IDH1 peptide vaccine. These receptors originate from a woman aged 45 to 65 with glioma. The CDR3 runs from the conserved cysteine through the conserved F or W. Each record gives: V gene, D gene, clone size, J gene, CDR3 DNA, CDR3 protein. A D gene is named only where the DNA matches it firmly. The size field is filled for only some rows; it gives once, few, many or a size class.

v_call: TRBV6-5; d_call: NA; clone_size: NA; j_call: TRBJ1-1; cdr3_nt: TGTGCCAGCAGTTCCGCAACAGGGAGAGCTGAAGCTTTCTTT; cdr3_aa: CASSSATGRAEAFF
v_call: TRBV5-4; d_call: TRBD1; clone_size: NA; j_call: TRBJ1-2; cdr3_nt: TGTGCCAGCAGCTTGTTGCAGGGGGCCTATGGCTACACCTTC; cdr3_aa: CASSLLQGAYGYTF
v_call: TRBV25-1; d_call: NA; clone_size: NA; j_call: TRBJ2-5; cdr3_nt: TGTGCCAGCAGTGAGCACAGGCCCGTGGAGACCCAGTACTTC; cdr3_aa: CASSEHRPVETQYF
v_call: TRBV6-1; d_call: NA; clone_size: NA; j_call: TRBJ2-7; cdr3_nt: TGTGCCAGCACCGTCACGGGTCCCTACGAGCAGTACTTC; cdr3_aa: CASTVTGPYEQYF
v_call: TRBV5-4; d_call: TRBD1; clone_size: NA; j_call: TRBJ2-7; cdr3_nt: TGTGCCAGCAGCTTGGTAGGGGGCCACGAGCAGTACTTC; cdr3_aa: CASSLVGGHEQYF
v_call: TRBV7-2; d_call: TRBD1; clone_size: NA; j_call: TRBJ1-4; cdr3_nt: TGTGCCAGCAGCAAGAGGACAGGGGGCAGTGAAAAACTGTTTTTT; cdr3_aa: CASSKRTGGSEKLFF
v_call: TRBV10-3; d_call: NA; clone_size: NA; j_call: TRBJ2-5; cdr3_nt: TGTGCCATCGCTAAAGGGTCCCAAGAGACCCAGTACTTC; cdr3_aa: CAIAKGSQETQYF
v_call: TRBV9; d_call: TRBD2; clone_size: NA; j_call: TRBJ2-2; cdr3_nt: TGTGCCAGCAGCGTTGGGACTAGCGGAAACACCGGGGAGCTGTTTTTT; cdr3_aa: CASSVGTSGNTGELFF
v_call: TRBV7-7; d_call: NA; clone_size: NA; j_call: TRBJ1-4; cdr3_nt: TGTGCTAGCAGCCACGGAGGGGAAGGCGAAAAACTGTTTTTT; cdr3_aa: CASSHGGEGEKLFF
v_call: TRBV30; d_call: TRBD1; clone_size: NA; j_call: TRBJ2-7; cdr3_nt: TGTGCCCGGAAGGACAGGGACCAGTGGGAGCAGTACTTC; cdr3_aa: CARKDRDQWEQYF
v_call: TRBV4-1; d_call: NA; clone_size: NA; j_call: TRBJ2-5; cdr3_nt: TGCGCCAGCAGCCCGATGAGACTGGGACAACAAGAGACCCAGTACTTC; cdr3_aa: CASSPMRLGQQETQYF
v_call: TRBV9; d_call: NA; clone_size: NA; j_call: TRBJ1-1; cdr3_nt: TGTGCCAGCAGCGTAGTAGCAGATAACACTGAAGCTTTCTTT; cdr3_aa: CASSVVADNTEAFF
v_call: TRBV5-1; d_call: NA; clone_size: NA; j_call: TRBJ2-5; cdr3_nt: TGCGCCAGCAGCTTGCGATCCCCCGACTTACAAGAGACCCAGTACTTC; cdr3_aa: CASSLRSPDLQETQYF
v_call: TRBV7-2; d_call: NA; clone_size: NA; j_call: TRBJ1-4; cdr3_nt: TGTGCCAGCAGCTTTCGGGGGTTTGAAAAACTGTTTTTT; cdr3_aa: CASSFRGFEKLFF
v_call: TRBV4-1; d_call: NA; clone_size: NA; j_call: TRBJ2-6; cdr3_nt: TGCGCCAGCAGCCAAGATGTGCAGGATATCTCTGGGGCCAACGTCCTGACTTTC; cdr3_aa: CASSQDVQDISGANVLTF
v_call: TRBV7-9; d_call: TRBD1; clone_size: NA; j_call: TRBJ1-1; cdr3_nt: TGTGCCAGCAGCTTAGGATGGGACAGGGGGACCTTTACTGAAGCTTTCTTT; cdr3_aa: CASSLGWDRGTFTEAFF
v_call: TRBV14; d_call: NA; clone_size: NA; j_call: TRBJ2-5; cdr3_nt: TGTGCCAGCAGCCAAGGACCTCGAGTTATTCAAGAGACCCAGTACTTC; cdr3_aa: CASSQGPRVIQETQYF
v_call: TRBV2; d_call: TRBD1; clone_size: NA; j_call: TRBJ1-1; cdr3_nt: TGTGCCAGCAGTGAGACAGGGGGGACCACTGAAGCTTTCTTT; cdr3_aa: CASSETGGTTEAFF
v_call: TRBV5-1; d_call: NA; clone_size: NA; j_call: TRBJ2-7; cdr3_nt: TGCGCCAGCAGCTCAACGACGATAAGGGTGGGGGAGCAGTACTTC; cdr3_aa: CASSSTTIRVGEQYF
v_call: TRBV6-5; d_call: TRBD2; clone_size: NA; j_call: TRBJ2-5; cdr3_nt: TGTGCCAGCAGTTACTCACCCAGGGAGGGTGAGACCCAGTACTTC; cdr3_aa: CASSYSPREGETQYF
v_call: TRBV29-1; d_call: TRBD1; clone_size: NA; j_call: TRBJ2-7; cdr3_nt: TGCAGCGCCTGGGGGTCGATGGAGACAGGGTCCTACGAGCAGTACTTC; cdr3_aa: CSAWGSMETGSYEQYF
v_call: TRBV2; d_call: NA; clone_size: NA; j_call: TRBJ1-2; cdr3_nt: TGTGCCAGCAGTGCGTTCAGGGAGGATGGCTACACCTTC; cdr3_aa: CASSAFREDGYTF
v_call: TRBV18; d_call: TRBD1; clone_size: NA; j_call: TRBJ1-1; cdr3_nt: TGTGCCAGCTCACCTCGCCGGGACAGGGGAGACACTGAAGCTTTCTTT; cdr3_aa: CASSPRRDRGDTEAFF
v_call: TRBV25-1; d_call: NA; clone_size: NA; j_call: TRBJ1-2; cdr3_nt: TGTGCCAGCAGTGGGACGGGTAGTGCGGGGACTAACTATGGCTACACCTTC; cdr3_aa: CASSGTGSAGTNYGYTF
v_call: TRBV5-1; d_call: NA; clone_size: NA; j_call: TRBJ2-7; cdr3_nt: TGCGCCAGCAGTTATGCTGAGGAGGTTCCGTACTTC; cdr3_aa: CASSYAEEVPYF
v_call: TRBV27; d_call: TRBD1; clone_size: NA; j_call: TRBJ1-2; cdr3_nt: TGTGCCAGCAGTAAACCCGGGACAGGGGAAGGCTACACCTTC; cdr3_aa: CASSKPGTGEGYTF
v_call: TRBV5-6; d_call: TRBD2; clone_size: NA; j_call: TRBJ2-1; cdr3_nt: TGTGCCAGCAGCTTGCTATCGGGGGGGGCCGTAGGCAATGAGCAGTTCTTC; cdr3_aa: CASSLLSGGAVGNEQFF
v_call: TRBV9; d_call: NA; clone_size: NA; j_call: TRBJ1-1; cdr3_nt: TGTGCCAGCAGCGCCCACAAATACACTGAAGCTTTCTTT; cdr3_aa: CASSAHKYTEAFF
v_call: TRBV5-1; d_call: NA; clone_size: few; j_call: TRBJ2-6; cdr3_nt: TGCGCCAGCAGCATCTCAGCCTCTGGGGCCAACGTCCTGACTTTC; cdr3_aa: CASSISASGANVLTF
v_call: TRBV9; d_call: NA; clone_size: NA; j_call: TRBJ2-3; cdr3_nt: TGTGCCAGCAGCAAACCGAGTATGGGGTTTGGCACAGATACGCAGTATTTT; cdr3_aa: CASSKPSMGFGTDTQYF
v_call: TRBV10-3; d_call: NA; clone_size: few; j_call: TRBJ2-3; cdr3_nt: TGTGCCATCAGCATTGGGACTACAGATACGCAGTATTTT; cdr3_aa: CAISIGTTDTQYF
v_call: TRBV16; d_call: NA; clone_size: NA; j_call: TRBJ1-5; cdr3_nt: TGTGCCAGCAGCCAATCGGGAAGATCACAGCATTTT; cdr3_aa: CASSQSGRSQHF
v_call: TRBV5-6; d_call: NA; clone_size: NA; j_call: TRBJ2-5; cdr3_nt: TGTGCCAGCAGCTTTCGGCTAGGGCACCAAGAGACCCAGTACTTC; cdr3_aa: CASSFRLGHQETQYF
v_call: TRBV7-8; d_call: TRBD1; clone_size: once; j_call: TRBJ2-7; cdr3_nt: TGTGCCAGCAGCTTATCCGGGACAGCTGGGGAGCAGTACTTC; cdr3_aa: CASSLSGTAGEQYF
v_call: TRBV27; d_call: TRBD1; clone_size: NA; j_call: TRBJ2-1; cdr3_nt: TGTGCCAGCCAAACAGGGGCCTACAATGAGCAGTTCTTC; cdr3_aa: CASQTGAYNEQFF
v_call: TRBV2; d_call: TRBD2; clone_size: NA; j_call: TRBJ2-3; cdr3_nt: TGTGCCAGCACCCAACGCCTTAGCGGGGCCACAGATACGCAGTATTTT; cdr3_aa: CASTQRLSGATDTQYF
v_call: TRBV6-5; d_call: NA; clone_size: few; j_call: TRBJ2-1; cdr3_nt: TGTGCCTCATCGGGGGCAGGGTCAGATGAGCAGTTCTTC; cdr3_aa: CASSGAGSDEQFF
v_call: TRBV5-4; d_call: NA; clone_size: NA; j_call: TRBJ2-1; cdr3_nt: TGTGCCAGCAGCTTGGCGCATGAGCAGTTCTTC; cdr3_aa: CASSLAHEQFF
v_call: TRBV21-1; d_call: NA; clone_size: NA; j_call: TRBJ2-2; cdr3_nt: TGTGCCAGCAGCAAAGAGGACAGCACCGGGGAGCTGTTTTTT; cdr3_aa: CASSKEDSTGELFF
v_call: TRBV4-3; d_call: NA; clone_size: once; j_call: TRBJ2-7; cdr3_nt: TGCGCCAGCAGCCAAGACGGAACCTACGGCGAGCAGTACTTC; cdr3_aa: CASSQDGTYGEQYF
v_call: TRBV10-3; d_call: NA; clone_size: NA; j_call: TRBJ2-7; cdr3_nt: TGTGCCATCAGTGAGATGGGCAGGGGGGGACCTTACGAGCAGTACTTC; cdr3_aa: CAISEMGRGGPYEQYF
v_call: TRBV7-2; d_call: NA; clone_size: NA; j_call: TRBJ2-5; cdr3_nt: TGTGCCAGCAGCTCTATAGCTGCCCCGAGAGAGACCCAGTACTTC; cdr3_aa: CASSSIAAPRETQYF
v_call: TRBV6-6; d_call: TRBD2; clone_size: NA; j_call: TRBJ2-1; cdr3_nt: TGTGCCAGCAGTCGCAACGCCGGGACTAGGGATAATGAGCAGTTCTTC; cdr3_aa: CASSRNAGTRDNEQFF
v_call: TRBV5-1; d_call: NA; clone_size: NA; j_call: TRBJ1-4; cdr3_nt: TGCGCCAGCAGCCAAGGGACTCCGGATAAAAATGAAAAACTGTTTTTT; cdr3_aa: CASSQGTPDKNEKLFF
v_call: TRBV29-1; d_call: TRBD2; clone_size: once; j_call: TRBJ2-7; cdr3_nt: TGCAGCGTCGGTGGAGTGGCTAGCGGGGGGGCGAGCGAGCAGTACTTC; cdr3_aa: CSVGGVASGGASEQYF
v_call: TRBV12-5; d_call: NA; clone_size: NA; j_call: TRBJ1-1; cdr3_nt: TGTGCTAGTGGTTCATACCGGACAGAGCGCACTGAAGCTTTCTTT; cdr3_aa: CASGSYRTERTEAFF
v_call: TRBV7-9; d_call: NA; clone_size: NA; j_call: TRBJ1-5; cdr3_nt: TGTGCCAGCAGCTTAGACGATCAGCCCCAGCATTTT; cdr3_aa: CASSLDDQPQHF
v_call: TRBV5-1; d_call: NA; clone_size: NA; j_call: TRBJ2-5; cdr3_nt: TGCGCCAGCAGCCGACAGGACCAAGAGACCCAGTACTTC; cdr3_aa: CASSRQDQETQYF
v_call: TRBV4-3; d_call: NA; clone_size: NA; j_call: TRBJ1-1; cdr3_nt: TGCGCCAGCAGCCGCGGACGGGGGTTGAACACTGAAGCTTTCTTT; cdr3_aa: CASSRGRGLNTEAFF
v_call: TRBV6-5; d_call: NA; clone_size: few; j_call: TRBJ1-3; cdr3_nt: TGTGCCAGCAGACCGCCGGGCTCTGGAAACACCATATATTTT; cdr3_aa: CASRPPGSGNTIYF
v_call: TRBV7-2; d_call: TRBD1; clone_size: NA; j_call: TRBJ1-5; cdr3_nt: TGTGCCAGCAGCCCGACAGGGTATAGCAATCAGCCCCAGCATTTT; cdr3_aa: CASSPTGYSNQPQHF
v_call: TRBV5-1; d_call: TRBD1; clone_size: large; j_call: TRBJ1-6; cdr3_nt: TGCGCCAGCAGCCGGACAGGGGCTTCACCCCTCCACTTT; cdr3_aa: CASSRTGASPLHF
v_call: TRBV4-1; d_call: NA; clone_size: once; j_call: TRBJ1-4; cdr3_nt: TGCGCCAGCAGCCAAGGGGTTTTTAATGAAAAACTGTTTTTT; cdr3_aa: CASSQGVFNEKLFF
v_call: TRBV7-2; d_call: NA; clone_size: NA; j_call: TRBJ2-7; cdr3_nt: TGTGCCAGCAGCACGGGACACCTAGGCTCCTACGAGCAGTACTTC; cdr3_aa: CASSTGHLGSYEQYF
v_call: TRBV19; d_call: TRBD1; clone_size: NA; j_call: TRBJ1-5; cdr3_nt: TGTGCCAGTACCGGGACAGGGGCCTTTGGACAGCCCCAGCATTTT; cdr3_aa: CASTGTGAFGQPQHF
v_call: TRBV18; d_call: NA; clone_size: NA; j_call: TRBJ1-2; cdr3_nt: TGTGCCAGCTCACCGGATTCCTCAAGCTATGGCTACACCTTC; cdr3_aa: CASSPDSSSYGYTF
v_call: TRBV12-5; d_call: NA; clone_size: NA; j_call: TRBJ1-5; cdr3_nt: TGTGCTAGTGGTTTGGGTGACCGTAGCAATCAGCCCCAGCATTTT; cdr3_aa: CASGLGDRSNQPQHF
v_call: TRBV10-3; d_call: TRBD2; clone_size: NA; j_call: TRBJ2-2; cdr3_nt: TGTGCCATCAGTGAGTCCCACCCCCAGCGGGGCCCCGGGGAGCTGTTTTTT; cdr3_aa: CAISESHPQRGPGELFF
v_call: TRBV19; d_call: TRBD1; clone_size: once; j_call: TRBJ1-1; cdr3_nt: TGTGCCAGTAGTCTGTGGACAGGGGCCCTCTTTGAAACTGAAGCTTTCTTT; cdr3_aa: CASSLWTGALFETEAFF
v_call: TRBV6-4; d_call: TRBD2; clone_size: NA; j_call: TRBJ2-2; cdr3_nt: TGTGCCAGCAGTGACTCGATTGGGAGGGGAATGTTTTTT; cdr3_aa: CASSDSIGRGMFF